This T cell receptor (beta chain) appears in the sequencing data of a study of blood T cell repertoires in COVID-19 (dated by TCRdb to the early 2020s). Notes on the research overall: Samples covering the acute and convalescent phases of COVID-19 were provided by collaborators in the United States, Italy and Spain. Sample metadata almost always included a de-identified subject ID, COVID-19 status, age in years and sex. The samples were drawn from two sources: the first 160 participants of the ongoing ImmuneRACE study, and 1,254 subjects contributed by 6 global collaborators. Subjects who had been exposed to COVID-19, were actively infected with it, or had recovered from it provided the deeply sampled blood TCRbeta repertoires that made up the dataset. The repertoires were released in a freely available public database meant as a resource for research on the immune response to SARS-CoV-2. The material from the prospective study consisted of cDNA or gDNA derived from T cells, B-cell-depleted T cells, or PBMCs. HLA class I and class II types, where available, came from metadata supplied by the sample provider rather than from assay-based typing.

TCRbeta CDR3 regions were amplified from genomic DNA using the immunoSEQ Assay, a bias-controlled multiplex PCR. The authors processed their data as follows. Nucleated cell counts per sample were estimated from amplification of reference gene primers within the assay. To quantify the absolute abundance of each unique TCRbeta CDR3 rearrangement, sequence reads were collapsed and filtered. For each sample, productive Simpson clonality was calculated as the square root of Simpson's diversity index over productive rearrangements. TCRdb's version of the immuneACCESS table is confined to in-frame rearrangements and falls short of the full clone set. An unresolved V gene accounts for under half of the shortfall where checked; the remainder is of unknown origin. For V, J and clone size, that table is used; D and trimming come from the DNA. For this sample the table gives about 200,000 clones, of which around 81% were detected only once. 5.5% of the sample is in the top ten clones.

What the study reported, not specific to this receptor: The quantity of clinical and demographic metadata differed by source and by participant and was supplied without curation.

Collaborating institutions collected whole blood in K2EDTA tubes following their own protocols. Collaborator samples were shipped for TCRbeta analysis as frozen whole blood, isolated PBMCs, or DNA extracted from either sample type. The CDR3, from cysteine to phenylalanine, totals 12 residues. Just the 36-base CDR3 DNA is kept, in frame starting at base 1. The germline V gene sets CDR1 to SGDLS and CDR2 to YYNGEE. Concerning this clone: Its antigen is unknown. Sequence at one end of the junction differs from germline and may be a read error.

The rearrangement combines TRBV9 with TRBJ1-2; the D gene is possibly TRBD1, with 5 bases matching. The TCR sequence derives from a woman in her 70s with acute or convalescent COVID-19. The material sequenced was peripheral blood. The sequenced DNA is TGTGCCAGCAGCCTTAACTCCCAGGGACTCTTATTC. Its protein is CASSLNSQGLLF. When the CDR3 is completed using the reference TRBV9 and TRBJ1-2 genes on either side, the full variable domain is DSGVTQTPKHLITATGQRVTLRCSPRSGDLSVYWYQQSLDQGLQFLIQYYNGEERAKGNILERFSAQQFPDLHSELNLSSLELGDSALYFCASSLNSQGLLFGSGTRLTVV.